This TCR beta chain was recorded in a study of blood T cells in healthy people across ages. Notes on the study in general: Long-lived and aged donors differed, with more naive CD4+ cells and higher diversity in the long-lived.

This clonotype was seen a handful of times. The antigen is not known. Primed by a sample-barcoded 5' primer and a J-beta primer mix, a second PCR proceeded for about 7 to 11 cycles. TCRdb called the 5' RACE reads again in MiXCR, with one record for every CDR3 protein. Among hundreds of thousands of distinct CDR3 sequences, about 43% were seen once, and the ten largest hold around 32%. The V end lost 3 bases, the J end lost 0 bases, and 17 bases lay between the germline ends. The CDR3 length is 17 residues. In germline, CDR1 is SGHRS, CDR2 YFSETQ. Drawing of peripheral blood yielded about 9.8 milliliters from each donor.

Sequenced material: blood. The receptor was derived from an elderly man in good health. The chain employs TRBV5-1 and TRBJ2-3, with a weak D call TRBD2 (6 bases). The CDR3 is CASSSRPGALSTDTQYF. CDR3 bases: TGCGCCAGCAGCTCCCGCCCGGGAGCATTGAGCACAGATACGCAGTATTTT.